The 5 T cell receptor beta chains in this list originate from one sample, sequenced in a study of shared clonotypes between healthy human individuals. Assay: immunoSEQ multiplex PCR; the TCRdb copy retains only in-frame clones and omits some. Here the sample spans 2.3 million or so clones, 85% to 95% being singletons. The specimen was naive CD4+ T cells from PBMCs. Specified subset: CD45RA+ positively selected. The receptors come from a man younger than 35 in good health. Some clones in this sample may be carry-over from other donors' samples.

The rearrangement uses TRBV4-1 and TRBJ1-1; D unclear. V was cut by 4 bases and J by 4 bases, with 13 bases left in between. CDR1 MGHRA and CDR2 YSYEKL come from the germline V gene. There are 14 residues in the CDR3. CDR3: CASSLEEGRTEAFF. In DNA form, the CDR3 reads TGCGCCAGCAGCCTAGAGGAAGGTCGCACTGAAGCTTTCTTT.

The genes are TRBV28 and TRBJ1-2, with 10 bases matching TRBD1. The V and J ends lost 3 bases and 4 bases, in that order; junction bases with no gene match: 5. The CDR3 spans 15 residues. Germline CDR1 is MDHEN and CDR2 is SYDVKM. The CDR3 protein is CASSFSGTGVYGYTF. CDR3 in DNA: TGTGCCAGCAGTTTCTCCGGGACAGGGGTCTATGGCTACACCTTC.

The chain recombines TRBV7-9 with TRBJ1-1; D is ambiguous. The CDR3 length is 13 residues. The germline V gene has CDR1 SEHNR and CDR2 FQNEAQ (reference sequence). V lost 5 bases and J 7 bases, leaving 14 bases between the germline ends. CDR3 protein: CASSHDDILEAFF. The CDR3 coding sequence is TGTGCCAGCAGCCACGATGACATTCTTGAAGCTTTCTTT.

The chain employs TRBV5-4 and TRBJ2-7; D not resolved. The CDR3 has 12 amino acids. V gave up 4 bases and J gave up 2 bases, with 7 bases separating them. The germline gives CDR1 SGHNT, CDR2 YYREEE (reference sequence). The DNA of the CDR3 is TGTGCCAGCAGCAGGACCCCCTACGAGCAGTACTTC. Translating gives CASSRTPYEQYF.

The CDR3 region has the DNA TGTGCCAGCAGATCCGGGGTTCAGCCCCAGCATTTT. Its translation: CASRSGVQPQHF. The chain employs TRBV27 and TRBJ1-5; D unclear. The CDR3 runs 12 residues. With 6 bases removed from V and 6 bases from J, the gap between germline ends came to 9 bases. CDR1 and CDR2 (germline): MNHEY, SMNVEV (reference sequence).